This T cell receptor beta chain was recovered during a study of T cell responses to AZD1222 COVID-19 vaccine. General study findings and limits: Spike-specific TCR depth and breadth grew after two AZD1222 doses. Repertoire sampling happened only post peak T cell response. Clonal diversity may have been underestimated in mostly white British donors. The study reported that nearly half of spike-specific TCRs target unmutated variant regions.

Comments on this clone: Its antigen is undetermined.

Using immunoSEQ multiplex PCR, the repertoire was profiled, and TCRdb retains in-frame clones only, with some absent. The data hold roughly 140,000 clones, with about 81% observed a single time. The CDR3 spans 14 residues. Germline CDR1 and CDR2: SGHNT and YYREEE (reference sequence). V was clipped by 1 base and J by 3 bases, with 10 bases between them. Here the sequenced sample was peripheral blood, taken on day 0 of MenACWY control vaccination. The TCR comes from an adult in good health. The rearrangement uses TRBV5-4 and TRBJ1-1; maybe TRBD1 (5 bases). CDR3 DNA: TGTGCCAGCAGCTTGAACGGGGGGTACACTGAAGCTTTCTTT. Translation: CASSLNGGYTEAFF.